This T cell receptor gamma chain appears in the sequencing data of a study of γδ T cells in repeated Plasmodium falciparum infection. On this clone: The TCRdb protein comes from a much larger clone and disagrees with this DNA's translation at residue 10, likely due to a read error; the protein given here is derived from the DNA.

The V gene's germline CDR1 is GITISATS and CDR2 ISYDGTV (reference sequence). This CDR3 spans 14 amino acids. The junction had 13 bases not matched to a gene; V was cut back by 3 bases and J by 8 bases. Vgamma9/Vdelta2+ and Vdelta2-negative gammadelta T cells were flow-sorted from PBMC for bulk sequencing. With CATT, TCRdb re-called clones from the multiplex PCR reads. The sample holds 20,000 to 30,000 gamma-chain clones, around 2.9% seen once. Specimen: gamma-delta T cells from blood. The V and J genes are TRGV9 and TRGJ1 or TRGJ2. Here the J gene came from matching the DNA to germline, since TCRdb omits it. The clonotype originates from a pool of human donors (malaria-infected and uninfected, not separated). CDR3: CALWELYPQNKKLF. The DNA for the CDR3 is TGTGCCTTGTGGGAGTTGTACCCCCAGAATAAGAAACTCTTT.